Following are 28 T cell receptor beta chains from one sample sequenced in a study of cytomegalovirus exposure and HLA in healthy donors. The PCR employed 60 Vbeta primers together with 13 Jbeta primers. Measured with immunoSEQ multiplex PCR; TCRdb has only the in-frame clones, and not every one. The repertoire consists of under 150,000 clones, with 80% occurring once and the leading ten covering around 3.6%. The sample was PBMCs. Receptors were obtained from a woman aged 40 to 50 in good health and CMV-seronegative.

The gene calls are TRBV11-2 and TRBJ2-7; 10 bases are shared with TRBD1. The V gene's germline CDR1 is SGHAT and CDR2 FQNNGV. Germline trimming cut 6 bases from V and 5 bases from J; bases unmatched to any gene: 10. This CDR3 contains 15 residues. CDR3 DNA: TGTGCCAGCAGTTCTCCGGGACAGGGGATAAACGAGCAGTACTTC. Encoded protein: CASSSPGQGINEQYF.

This chain joins TRBV7-9 and TRBJ2-7; possibly TRBD1 for D (5 bases). Germline V gives CDR1 SEHNR, CDR2 FQNEAQ (reference sequence). The length of the CDR3 is 13 residues. The ends were cut back, 7 bases at V and 2 bases at J, with 12 bases in the middle. CDR3 bases: TGTGCCAGCACGGCGACAGAGACCTACGAGCAGTACTTC. Its protein product is CASTATETYEQYF. Full variable domain (missing parts from reference TRBV7-9 and TRBJ2-7): DTGVSQNPRHKITKRGQNVTFRCDPISEHNRLYWYRQTLGQGPEFLTYFQNEAQLEKSRLLSDRFSAERPKGSFSTLEIQRTEQGDSAMYLCASTATETYEQYFGPGTRLTVT.

V is TRBV7-9 and J is TRBJ2-5; 12 nucleotides match TRBD2. V dropped 3 bases and J dropped 0; count of bases not matched to a gene: 2. Germline V gives CDR1 SEHNR, CDR2 FQNEAQ (reference sequence). This CDR3 spans 16 amino acids. CDR3 amino acids: CASSLGTSGHQETQYF. The CDR3 DNA reads TGTGCCAGCAGCTTGGGGACTAGCGGGCACCAAGAGACCCAGTACTTC.

The V and J genes are TRBV6-1 and TRBJ1-5; D uncertain. Germline CDR1 MNHNS, CDR2 SASEGT. The CDR3 consists of 12 residues. V lost 2 bases and J lost 7, with 6 bases in between. The CDR3, as DNA: TGTGCCAGCAGTGAATTCATCCAGCCCCAGCATTTT. Its translation: CASSEFIQPQHF.

This clone was detected a few times. The rearrangement links TRBV29-1 to TRBJ1-2; D gene ambiguous. Between the trimmed V and J ends, which lost 4 bases and 4 bases, there was a span of 13 bases. Germline CDR1 is SQVTM and CDR2 is ANQGSEA. This CDR3 is 13 amino acids long. The CDR3 sequence: CSVAAEKRYGYTF. The CDR3 DNA reads TGCAGCGTTGCGGCAGAAAAGCGCTATGGCTACACCTTC.

The V gene is TRBV6-6, the J gene TRBJ1-2, with 10 bases that match TRBD1. Trimming removed 6 bases from V and 5 bases from J; junction bases left unmatched: 6. The germline V gene has CDR1 MNHNY and CDR2 SVGAGI (reference sequence). The CDR3 is 14 residues long. In nucleotides, the CDR3 is TGTGCCAGCAGCCACGACAGGGGGCAATATGGCTACACCTTC. Its protein product is CASSHDRGQYGYTF.

This chain's CDR3 is CASSSGQGAGAYEQYF. The CDR3 DNA is TGTGCCAGCAGCTCAGGACAGGGGGCCGGAGCCTACGAGCAGTACTTC. This sequence joins TRBV7-9 and TRBJ2-7; 11 bases are a match to TRBD1. With V trimmed by 4 bases and J by 2 bases, 7 bases remained unmatched. The CDR3 covers 16 residues. CDR1 and CDR2 from the germline V gene are SEHNR and FQNEAQ (reference sequence).

This clone was detected a few times. The chain carries TRBV7-9 and TRBJ2-1; 9 bases are shared with TRBD2. J lost 8 bases, V lost 7 bases, and 15 bases had no gene match. Germline V CDR1 and CDR2: SEHNR, FQNEAQ (reference sequence). The CDR3 is 16 residues long. Written as DNA, the CDR3 is TGTGCCAGCAACCTCCGGGGCGGGAGGGCCCTGGATGAGCAGTTCTTC. Protein sequence: CASNLRGGRALDEQFF.

CDR3 protein: CAAAPGNYEQYF. In DNA, the CDR3 is TGTGCCGCCGCGCCAGGGAACTACGAGCAGTACTTC. This chain uses TRBV10-3 with TRBJ2-7; possible D gene TRBD1, 5 bases. Trimming shortened V by 11 bases and J by 3 bases, and 14 bases separated the two germline ends. CDR1 is ENHRY and CDR2 is SYGVKD in the germline V gene. The CDR3 covers 12 residues.

This chain joins TRBV5-1 and TRBJ1-1; a weak D match, TRBD1 (6 bases). Germline lookup yields CDR1 SGHRS and CDR2 YFSETQ. CDR3 length: 13 amino acids. Trimming took off 4 bases at V and 6 bases at J, with 13 bases between the two ends. The CDR3, as DNA: TGCGCCAGCAGCAGTAAGTGGACAGCTGAAGCTTTCTTT. Its protein is CASSSKWTAEAFF.

The J gene is TRBJ1-5, the V gene TRBV19; D possibly corresponds to TRBD1 (5 bases). The CDR3 runs 16 residues. CDR1 and CDR2 (germline): LNHDA, SQIVND (reference sequence). Trimming left V 3 bases short and J 2 bases short, with 14 bases between. In nucleotides, the CDR3 is TGTGCCAGTAGTATCGGACAAAATATCGGCAATCAGCCCCAGCATTTT. Its protein product is CASSIGQNIGNQPQHF.

V usage is TRBV19 and J usage is TRBJ2-7; 9 nucleotides agree with TRBD1. The CDR3 is 16 amino acids. Germline CDR1 LNHDA, CDR2 SQIVND (reference sequence). With 1 base clipped from V and 0 bases from J, the junction kept 4 bases outside the gene matches. CDR3 nucleotides: TGTGCCAGTAGTATAGTCGGACAGGGGAGCTCCTACGAGCAGTACTTC. Translating gives CASSIVGQGSSYEQYF. Based on the CDR3 plus reference TRBV19 and TRBJ2-7, the full variable domain is DGGITQSPKYLFRKEGQNVTLSCEQNLNHDAMYWYRQDPGQGLRLIYYSQIVNDFQKGDIAEGYSVSREKKESFPLTVTSAQKNPTAFYLCASSIVGQGSSYEQYFGPGTRLTVT.

The chain couples TRBV11-2 to TRBJ2-3, with 7 nucleotides matching TRBD1. The CDR3 totals 16 residues. V lost 4 bases to trimming and J lost 0 bases; unmatched junction nucleotides: 7. The germline V gene encodes CDR1 SGHAT and CDR2 FQNNGV. CDR3 nucleotide sequence: TGTGCCAGCAGCTCCGTAGGACAGGCGAGCACAGATACGCAGTATTTT. Translation gives CASSSVGQASTDTQYF.

The chain recombines TRBV18 with TRBJ1-1; 7 nucleotides align to TRBD1. The trim removed 2 bases at V and 4 bases at J, leaving 7 bases unmatched. Looked up from germline, CDR1 is KGHSH and CDR2 is LQKENI. The CDR3 runs 15 residues. CDR3 residues: CASSPSPRQGTEAFF. The CDR3 DNA is TGTGCCAGCTCACCATCCCCCCGACAGGGCACTGAAGCTTTCTTT.

This chain uses TRBV7-2 with TRBJ1-5; no reliable D call. The CDR3 runs to 16 residues. CDR1 and CDR2 (germline): SGHTA, FQGNSA. V lost 1 base and J lost 1, with 11 bases in between. CDR3 in amino acids: CASSLVAGGSNQPQHF. CDR3 nucleotides: TGTGCCAGCAGCTTAGTGGCAGGAGGGAGCAATCAGCCCCAGCATTTT.

This chain connects TRBV28 to TRBJ2-5, with 7 bases matching TRBD1. Germline assignment: CDR1 MDHEN and CDR2 SYDVKM. The CDR3 totals 13 residues. V lost 6 bases to trimming and J lost 2 bases; unmatched junction nucleotides: 3. CDR3 nucleotides: TGTGCCAGCAGACCAGGGGGTCAAGAGACCCAGTACTTC. It translates to CASRPGGQETQYF. Full variable domain (remainder filled in from reference TRBV28 and TRBJ2-5): DVKVTQSSRYLVKRTGEKVFLECVQDMDHENMFWYRQDPGLGLRLIYFSYDVKMKEKGDIPEGYSVSREKKERFSLILESASTNQTSMYLCASRPGGQETQYFGPGTRLLVL.

V gene TRBV5-1 combines with J gene TRBJ1-2; D may be TRBD1 (6 bases). The CDR3 is 14 residues long. CDR1 and CDR2 from the germline V gene are SGHRS and YFSETQ. V lost 4 bases to trimming and J lost 4 bases, with 14 bases between them. The chain's CDR3 is CASSHDRNSYGYTF. DNA of the CDR3: TGCGCCAGCAGCCATGACAGGAACTCCTATGGCTACACCTTC.

The chain has TRBV6-5 and TRBJ2-5, with 7 bases lining up with TRBD2. The CDR3 contains 15 residues. Trimming cost V 2 bases and J 3 bases; bases outside gene matches: 6. Germline V CDR1 and CDR2: MNHEY, SVGAGI. The CDR3 DNA follows: TGTGCCAGCAGTTACGGGCTAGCGGTAGAAGAGACCCAGTACTTC. It specifies CASSYGLAVEETQYF.

This chain uses TRBV2 with TRBJ1-2; D unclear. Germline CDR1 reads SNHLY; CDR2 reads FYNNEI. This CDR3 has 14 residues. Between the trimmed V and J ends, which lost 6 bases and 1 base, there was a span of 12 bases. CDR3 nucleotide sequence: TGTGCCAGCAGACTGCGCGGCAGTAACTATGGCTACACCTTC. Translation: CASRLRGSNYGYTF.

The V call is TRBV5-5, the J call TRBJ1-2; D not certain. CDR1 is SGHKS, CDR2 YYEKEE, per germline (reference sequence). This CDR3 is 13 amino acids long. Trimming took 2 bases from V and 6 from J, leaving 11 bases between them. The CDR3 sequence is CASSLGSDDGYTF. CDR3 sequence (DNA): TGTGCCAGCAGCTTAGGGAGTGACGATGGCTACACCTTC.

J is TRBJ2-1 and V is TRBV4-2; 7 nucleotides agree with TRBD2. The V gene end was trimmed by 0 bases and the J gene end by 7 bases; junction bases not matched to a gene: 6. Per germline, CDR1 LGHNA and CDR2 YNFKEQ. The CDR3 is 15 residues long. The CDR3 DNA follows: TGTGCCAGCAGCCAAGAAAGGACTAGGTCTAATGAGCAGTTCTTC. It encodes CASSQERTRSNEQFF.

The CDR3 protein is CASRPTSQYNEQFF. The CDR3 DNA follows: TGTGCCAGCAGACCAACTTCCCAATACAATGAGCAGTTCTTC. This rearrangement joins TRBV7-2 to TRBJ2-1; D gene ambiguous. Germline V CDR1 and CDR2: SGHTA, FQGNSA. The CDR3 has 14 amino acids. Trimming left V 6 bases short and J 4 bases short, with 13 bases between.

Here the CDR3 DNA reads TGTGCCAGCAGTTTTAACTTGGAGCCGTATCAGCCCCAGCATTTT. Translating it yields CASSFNLEPYQPQHF. V usage is TRBV28 and J usage is TRBJ1-5, with unresolved D. The CDR3 is 15 residues long. Germline V gives CDR1 MDHEN, CDR2 SYDVKM. Trimming stripped 3 bases from V and 5 bases from J, with 14 bases between.

The rearrangement links TRBV4-3 to TRBJ2-1; no firm D call. Germline values: CDR1 LGHNA, CDR2 YSLEER. Deletions cut 0 bases from V and 4 bases from J, with 10 bases between. The CDR3 sequence is 15 residues long. CDR3 DNA: TGCGCCAGCAGCCAAGAGGTTTTCGGGTACAATGAGCAGTTCTTC. It translates to CASSQEVFGYNEQFF.

The genes are TRBV15 and TRBJ1-4; 7 bases fit TRBD1. The length of the CDR3 is 13 residues. Trimming took 1 base from V and 14 from J; bases not matched to a gene: 7. Germline V gene sequence: CDR1 LNHNV, CDR2 YYDKDF (reference sequence). The CDR3 nucleotides are TGTGCCACCAGCAGAGCTCGGACAGGAGTTCTGTTTTTT. It is translated as CATSRARTGVLFF.

In the case of this clone: The germline gene is not matched at one end of the junction; a read error may be the cause. The rearrangement joins TRBV7-7 to TRBJ2-7, with TRBD2 matching over 13 bases. The CDR3 has 14 amino acids. Germline V lookup: CDR1 SSHAT, CDR2 FNYEAQ (reference sequence). The CDR3 DNA follows: TGTGCTAGCAGCTCCGGACTAGCGGGAGACGAGCAGTACTTC. Translating gives CASSSGLAGDEQYF.

The gene calls are TRBV5-1 and TRBJ2-5; D remains ambiguous. The DNA end favors TRBJ2-7, so the J call may be wrong. Germline V gene sequence: CDR1 SGHRS, CDR2 YFSETQ. This CDR3 has 11 amino acids. The CDR3 spells CASSLVVEQYF. The CDR3 DNA reads TGCGCCAGCAGCTTGGTAGTCGAGCAGTACTTC.

The chain uses TRBV27 and TRBJ2-7, with a weak D call TRBD1 (5 bases). V gave up 4 bases and J gave up 4 bases, with 14 bases separating them. Germline V gene data show CDR1 as MNHEY and CDR2 as SMNVEV (reference sequence). The CDR3 contains 14 residues. The CDR3, as DNA: TGTGCCAGCAGTTCAGTTGACAGACTGTACGAGCAGTACTTC. It yields the protein CASSSVDRLYEQYF.